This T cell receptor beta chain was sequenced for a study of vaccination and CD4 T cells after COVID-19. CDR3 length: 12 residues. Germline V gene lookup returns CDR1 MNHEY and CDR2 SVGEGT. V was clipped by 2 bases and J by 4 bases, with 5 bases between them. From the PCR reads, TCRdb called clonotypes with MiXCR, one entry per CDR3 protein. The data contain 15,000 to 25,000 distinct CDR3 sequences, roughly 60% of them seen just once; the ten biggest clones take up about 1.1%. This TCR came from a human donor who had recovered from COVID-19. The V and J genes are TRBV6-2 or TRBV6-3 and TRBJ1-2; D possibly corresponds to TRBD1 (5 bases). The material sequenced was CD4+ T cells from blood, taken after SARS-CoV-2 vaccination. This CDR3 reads CASSYGAYGYTF. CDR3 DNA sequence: TGTGCCAGCAGTTACGGGGCCTATGGCTACACCTTC.